This T cell receptor beta chain was identified in a study of T cells in women clearing cervical HPV infection. Overall study context: Blood came at first lesion visit for cases, post-clearance for controls.

To note about this clone: The read falls 3 residues short of the CDR3 end, and the missing part is taken from the germline J gene.

Some clones are missing from TCRdb's copy, which holds only in-frame ones; the method was immunoSEQ multiplex PCR. In total, the table holds about 30,000 clones. CDR1 is LNHDA and CDR2 is SQIVND in the germline V gene (reference sequence). The CDR3 sequence is 15 residues long. The rearrangement uses TRBV19 and TRBJ1-2; 9 bases agree with TRBD1. Sequenced sample: blood buffy coat. The sequence came from a woman between 18 and 70 years old with a cervical HPV16 infection that either progressed to CIN3+ or cleared (not recorded which). The CDR3: CASRRQGDYTDTYTF. CDR3 DNA, as far as it was read: TGTGCCAGTAGGAGACAGGGGGATTACACAGATACC.